Listed here are 18 T cell receptor beta chains from one sample, sequenced in a study of blood T cell repertoires in COVID-19. TCRdb's table, derived via immunoSEQ multiplex PCR, lists solely in-frame clones and lacks some. The sample carries more than 250,000 clones, roughly 90% recorded once. Sequencing input: peripheral blood. The receptors stem from a man aged 18 to 30 who had recovered from COVID-19.

The chain carries TRBV18 and TRBJ1-2, with TRBD1 matching 8 bases. The length of the CDR3 is 13 residues. V shed 5 bases and J 8 bases; nucleotides not matched to a gene: 7. Germline CDR1 KGHSH, CDR2 LQKENI. The CDR3 DNA follows: TGTGCCAGCTCAGTAGACAGGGGTTACGGCTACACCTTC. It is translated as CASSVDRGYGYTF.

This clone showed up just once. The chain uses TRBV27 and TRBJ1-2, with D perhaps TRBD1 (5 bases). The germline CDR1 and CDR2 sequences are MNHEY and SMNVEV (reference sequence). Trimming shortened V by 2 bases and J by 3 bases, and 13 bases separated the two germline ends. This CDR3 is built from 15 residues. This CDR3 reads CASSLGPPGDYGYTF. The CDR3 DNA follows: TGTGCCAGCAGTTTAGGGCCCCCGGGGGACTATGGCTACACCTTC.

The gene calls are TRBV3-1 (or the pseudogene TRBV3-2) and TRBJ2-7; TRBD1 might be the D (6 bases). Germline lookup yields CDR1 LGHDT and CDR2 YNNKEL (reference sequence). The V gene lost 4 bases and the J gene lost 4 bases, with 17 bases spanning the gap. The CDR3 spans 15 residues. The CDR3 here is CASSPWKQGRYEQYF. The CDR3 nucleotides read TGTGCCAGCAGCCCTTGGAAACAGGGCCGGTACGAGCAGTACTTC.

On this clone itself: Different DNA sequences within this sample yield the same CDR3. The chain uses TRBV6-1 and TRBJ2-1; TRBD1 matches at 7 bases. Germline CDR1 and CDR2: MNHNS and SASEGT. This CDR3 spans 16 amino acids. The ends lost 2 bases at V and 0 bases at J; junction bases unmatched: 4. CDR3: CASSESRDSSYNEQFF. CDR3 coding DNA: TGTGCCAGCAGTGAATCAAGGGACAGCTCCTACAATGAGCAGTTCTTC.

This clone has just one count. The rearrangement links TRBV6-5 to TRBJ2-7; 8 nucleotides align to TRBD2. In germline, CDR1 is MNHEY, CDR2 SVGAGI. The CDR3 length is 14 residues. J gave up 2 bases and V 4 bases, and 4 bases lay outside the gene matches. The CDR3 loop reads CASSSTSGPYEQYF. The CDR3 DNA sequence: TGTGCCAGCAGTTCAACTAGCGGACCCTACGAGCAGTACTTC.

V is TRBV27 and J is TRBJ1-2; D is ambiguous. Germline V gene sequence: CDR1 MNHEY, CDR2 SMNVEV (reference sequence). The V end lost 2 bases, the J end lost 5 bases, and 15 bases lay between the germline ends. The CDR3 consists of 15 residues. The CDR3 protein is CASSLAFVGVYGYTF. As DNA, the CDR3 is TGTGCCAGCAGTTTAGCCTTCGTCGGGGTATATGGCTACACCTTC.

V usage is TRBV11-2 and J usage is TRBJ2-6; no clear D gene. The V gene's germline CDR1 is SGHAT and CDR2 FQNNGV. Trimming removed 2 bases at V and 0 bases at J, with 8 bases between. The CDR3 runs 16 residues. This chain's CDR3 is CASSLLALSGANVLTF. The CDR3 nucleotides are TGTGCCAGCAGCTTACTCGCGCTCTCTGGGGCCAACGTCCTGACTTTC.

J is TRBJ1-1 and V is TRBV19; D remains ambiguous. This CDR3 is 13 amino acids long. V lost 2 bases, J lost 5 bases, and 9 bases lay in between. Germline assignment: CDR1 LNHDA and CDR2 SQIVND (reference sequence). The CDR3 DNA is TGTGCCAGTAGTATATTGTCGGTAACTGAAGCTTTCTTT. It yields the protein CASSILSVTEAFF.

This chain links TRBV4-2 with TRBJ2-3; D perhaps matches TRBD2 (6 bases). Germline V gene data show CDR1 as LGHNA and CDR2 as YNFKEQ. With 0 bases removed from V and 6 bases from J, the gap between germline ends came to 13 bases. This CDR3 region has 15 residues. DNA of the CDR3: TGTGCCAGCAGCCAAGAACTAGGGGACTCGGATACGCAGTATTTT. Amino acid sequence: CASSQELGDSDTQYF.

This clone appeared a few times. This rearrangement joins TRBV12-3 or TRBV12-4 to TRBJ2-7; the match to TRBD1 covers 7 bases. There are 13 residues in the CDR3. Germline trimming cut 6 bases from V and 5 bases from J; bases unmatched to any gene: 7. CDR3 coding DNA: TGTGCCAGCAGCCGGGGACAGTTCGACGAGCAGTACTTC. Translating it yields CASSRGQFDEQYF.

The chain links TRBV6-6 to TRBJ1-1, with D perhaps matching TRBD1 (5 bases). This CDR3 is built from 17 residues. Germline V lookup: CDR1 MNHNY, CDR2 SVGAGI (reference sequence). V lost 5 bases, J lost 4 bases, and 23 bases lay in between. CDR3 sequence: CASSRTGTDSPSTEAFF. CDR3 bases: TGTGCCAGCAGTCGAACCGGGACTGACTCCCCCAGCACTGAAGCTTTCTTT.

The gene calls are TRBV13 and TRBJ1-2; TRBD1 agrees at 8 bases. The J segment lost 3 bases and the V segment lost 0 bases, leaving 3 bases of the junction unmatched. CDR1 is PRHDT, CDR2 FYEKMQ, per germline (reference sequence). The CDR3 length is 15 residues. For the CDR3, the DNA is TGTGCCAGCAGCTTAGGGCAGGGGGCACACTATGGCTACACCTTC. Encoded protein: CASSLGQGAHYGYTF.

CDR3 sequence (DNA): TGTGCCAGTAACGAAGACAGGGAGACAGAGCCCCAGCATTTT. Translated, it gives CASNEDRETEPQHF. V gene TRBV19 combines with J gene TRBJ1-5; 7 bases agree with TRBD1. With 7 bases clipped from V and 8 bases from J, the junction kept 11 bases outside the gene matches. The CDR3 spans 14 residues. Germline V gene lookup returns CDR1 LNHDA and CDR2 SQIVND (reference sequence).

V and J are TRBV3-1 (or the pseudogene TRBV3-2) and TRBJ2-3; 7 bases are a match to TRBD1. The CDR3 has 16 amino acids. V shed 0 bases and J 3 bases; nucleotides not matched to a gene: 6. Germline V lookup: CDR1 LGHDT, CDR2 YNNKEL (reference sequence). CDR3 coding DNA: TGTGCCAGCAGCCAAGAAGGCGACAGGGTGACAGATACGCAGTATTTT. Translating gives CASSQEGDRVTDTQYF.

The chain uses TRBV19 and TRBJ2-1, with D perhaps TRBD1 (6 bases). The germline V gene has CDR1 LNHDA and CDR2 SQIVND (reference sequence). Trimming removed 6 bases at V and 4 bases at J, with 7 bases between. This CDR3 comprises 12 residues. CDR3 sequence (DNA): TGTGCCAGTAGGGACAGTTACAATGAGCAGTTCTTC. Translation gives CASRDSYNEQFF.

J is TRBJ2-2 and V is TRBV5-1, with D unclear. CDR1 SGHRS and CDR2 YFSETQ come from the germline V gene. This CDR3 is built from 13 residues. V gave up 5 bases and J gave up 3 bases, with 8 bases separating them. The CDR3 coding sequence is TGCGCCAGCAGGAGCATCGACACCGGGGAGCTGTTTTTT. It is translated as CASRSIDTGELFF.

The chain joins TRBV24-1 to TRBJ1-4; 8 positions agree with TRBD1. CDR1 and CDR2 from the germline V gene are KGHDR and SFDVKD. The CDR3 length is 15 residues. V was clipped by 3 bases and J by 2 bases; unmatched bases: 1. Written as DNA, the CDR3 is TGTGCCACCAGTGATCGGGACAGGACTAATGAAAAACTGTTTTTT. This gives the protein CATSDRDRTNEKLFF.

This rearrangement joins TRBV6-5 to TRBJ1-2; D is unclear. The CDR3 is 14 amino acids. Trimming removed 11 bases from V and 5 bases from J, with 21 bases in between. The germline CDR1 and CDR2 sequences are MNHEY and SVGAGI. CDR3 DNA sequence: TGTGCCGGCACCGACTTTAATCGGGATTATGGCTACACCTTC. This codes for CAGTDFNRDYGYTF.